The 7 T cell receptor beta chains below come from one sample, sequenced in a study of immune heterogeneity within non-small cell lung tumors. Genomic DNA extracted from bulk tumor tissue served as template. A total of about 550 ng was used per sample. Several widely spaced biopsies per primary tumor were taken during surgery. Patients with untreated, newly diagnosed non-small cell lung cancer underwent curative surgery. Amplification of TCR beta CDR3 was performed by multiplex PCR with 32 V and 13 J primers. TCRdb recomputed calls from the multiplex PCR reads with MiXCR, one row per CDR3 protein. Here the sample spans 11,000 or so distinct CDR3 sequences, roughly a quarter being singletons. The sequenced material came from lung tumor tissue. Every receptor here comes from a man aged 50 to 59 with non-small cell lung cancer.

This chain uses TRBV24-1 with TRBJ1-5, with D hard to call. The CDR3 length is 13 residues. V was trimmed by 8 bases and J by 5 bases, leaving 12 bases between them. Germline V gene sequence: CDR1 KGHDR, CDR2 SFDVKD. CDR3 region: CATNQFQDQPQHF. The CDR3 DNA sequence: TGTGCCACCAATCAATTTCAGGATCAGCCCCAGCATTTT.

Relative to its sample, this clonotype is medium-sized (0.01 to 0.1%). V usage is TRBV28 and J usage is TRBJ1-4; no firm D call. Deletions cut 7 bases from V and 0 bases from J, with 9 bases between. Germline V CDR1 and CDR2: MDHEN, SYDVKM. The CDR3 is 14 amino acids. The CDR3 sequence is CASKGDATNEKLFF. The CDR3 DNA reads TGTGCCAGCAAGGGAGATGCAACTAATGAAAAACTGTTTTTT.

Judged by abundance, this clonotype is medium-sized. The rearrangement links TRBV20-1 to TRBJ2-7; TRBD2 matches 10 bases. The CDR3 length is 16 residues. Trimming removed 3 bases from V and 3 bases from J; junction bases left unmatched: 11. CDR1 is DFQATT, CDR2 SNEGSKA, per germline (reference sequence). The CDR3 protein is CSASADLLAGVYEQYF. The CDR3 DNA follows: TGCAGTGCTAGTGCTGATTTGCTAGCGGGAGTCTACGAGCAGTACTTC.

For this clonotype: One end of the junction does not line up with germline, which may come from a read error. Written as DNA, the CDR3 is TGCGCCAGCAGCTTGGATATCGGGCCTGAATCTTTCTTT. Residues: CASSLDIGPESFF. The genes are TRBV5-1 and TRBJ1-1; unclear D gene. This CDR3 is 13 amino acids long. Germline CDR1 is SGHRS and CDR2 is YFSETQ.

The gene calls are TRBV20-1 and TRBJ1-1; 9 bases map to TRBD1. Losses at the gene ends were 6 bases for V and 6 bases for J; bases not matched to a gene: 8. Germline CDR1 DFQATT, CDR2 SNEGSKA (reference sequence). There are 13 residues in the CDR3. CDR3 amino acids: CSARRDRAPEAFF. The CDR3 bases are TGCAGTGCCCGGCGGGACAGGGCCCCTGAAGCTTTCTTT.

Of note for this clonotype: The junction does not match germline at one end; this may be a read error. The chain employs TRBV6-4 and TRBJ1-1; D perhaps matches TRBD1 (5 bases). Germline V CDR1 and CDR2: MRHNA, SNTAGT. The CDR3 length is 12 residues. CDR3 coding DNA: TGTGCCAGCAGTTTAGCCAGGGACGAAGCTTTATTT. It yields the protein CASSLARDEALF.

The sample holds many counts of this clonotype. The V call is TRBV11-1, the J call TRBJ1-6, with TRBD1 identical over 8 bases. Germline V CDR1 and CDR2: SGHAT, FQDESV (reference sequence). The junction had 7 bases not matched to a gene; V was cut back by 3 bases and J by 6 bases. The CDR3 loop spans 16 amino acids. CDR3 bases: TGTGCCAGCAGCTTGAACGGCGACAGGGGTAATTCACCCCTCCACTTT. Translated: CASSLNGDRGNSPLHF. Together with reference TRBV11-1 and TRBJ1-6, the CDR3 gives the full variable domain: EAEVAQSPRYKITEKSQAVAFWCDPISGHATLYWYRQILGQGPELLVQFQDESVVDDSQLPKDRFSAERLKGVDSTLKIQPAELGDSAMYLCASSLNGDRGNSPLHFGNGTRLTVT.